This paragraph covers one T cell receptor (beta chain) sequence. Its specificity is not known. Here immunoSEQ multiplex PCR was the method, and the copy in TCRdb shows in-frame clones only, minus some. The sample has 150,000 to 250,000 clones; 81% are singletons. These data belong to a study of cytomegalovirus exposure and HLA in healthy donors. At the level of the study: The 120 validation repertoires were produced on the same platform as the roughly 670 repertoires of the first cohort. This was reported in a later analysis. Points from the study as a whole: In vitro experiments confirmed that a few CMV-associated chains were specific for CMV antigens.

Germline-derived CDR1 and CDR2 are WNHNN and SYGVQD (reference sequence). CDR3 length equals 15 residues. Trimming removed 3 bases from V and 8 bases from J; junction bases left unmatched: 8. The sequenced sample was PBMCs. This rearrangement joins TRBV10-1 to TRBJ2-7; TRBD1 aligns across 12 bases. The TCR sequence derives from a woman in her twenties or thirties in good health and CMV-seronegative. The CDR3 DNA follows: TGCGCCAGCAGTGACTCCGGGACAGGGGGCACTCAGCAGTACTTC. This codes for CASSDSGTGGTQQYF.